This TCR beta chain derives from a study of blood T cells in healthy people across ages. This clonotype was picked up a small number of times. With a J-beta primer mix and a sample-barcoded 5' primer, a second PCR ran about 7 to 12 cycles. Using its own MiXCR run on the 5' RACE reads, TCRdb lists one record per CDR3 protein. This table has around 820,000 distinct CDR3 sequences, around 25% appearing once. The germline V gene encodes CDR1 SGHAT and CDR2 FQNNGV. The CDR3 loop spans 14 amino acids. Trimming removed 5 bases from V and 3 bases from J, with 13 bases in between. Every sample yielded at least 6.5 million isolated PBMCs. These same data were also listed under a study on T cells of mothers and their children. That source reports: Per 15 ul, 1.5 ug of RNA was used, with all extracted RNA going into cDNA synthesis.

V and J are TRBV11-2 and TRBJ2-5; D call uncertain. The source of this sequence is a boy aged 5-17 years in good health. Source material: blood. The CDR3 region has the DNA TGTGCCAGCAGCCCCCTAGGGATTGAAGAGACCCAGTACTTC. Amino acid sequence: CASSPLGIEETQYF.